The entry below gives a single TCR beta chain sequence along with its context. The target antigen is unknown. The CDR3 contains 15 residues. Unmatched junction bases numbered 2, after V lost 0 bases and J lost 1 base. Germline V lookup: CDR1 SGHDT, CDR2 YYEEEE. The PCR used 60 Vbeta and 13 Jbeta primers. Method: immunoSEQ multiplex PCR; TCRdb's copy keeps in-frame clones and lacks some. The sample has around 90,000 clones, over 60% seen once; the top ten hold over 5%. The sample comes from a study of cytomegalovirus exposure and HLA in healthy donors. Study-wide background: Researchers previously reported finding about 110 million unique TCR beta sequences from approximately 190 million T cells. Study results and caveats: Cytomegalovirus status was reportedly diagnosed by the classifier with high sensitivity and specificity.

What was sequenced was PBMCs. The receptor comes from a boy aged 5-17 years in good health and CMV-seropositive. The chain employs TRBV5-6 and TRBJ2-3, with TRBD2 identical over 7 bases. CDR3 region: CASSLDAGGTDTQYF. The CDR3 DNA sequence: TGTGCCAGCAGCTTGGATGCGGGGGGCACAGATACGCAGTATTTT.